Below are 2 T cell receptor beta chains sequenced from a single sample in a study of cytomegalovirus exposure and HLA in healthy donors. Repertoires were generated with immunoSEQ multiplex PCR, while TCRdb's copy carries only in-frame clones and drops some. Of fewer than 300,000 clones in the sample, 85% to 90% are singletons; the top ten hold roughly 0.93%. Sequenced: PBMCs. These receptor sequences come from a woman aged 18-35 years in good health and CMV-seronegative.

V is TRBV7-3 and J is TRBJ2-5; D gene ambiguous. This CDR3 has 13 residues. V gave up 1 base and J gave up 4 bases, with 7 bases separating them. The V gene's germline CDR1 is SGHTA and CDR2 FQGTGA. CDR3 protein: CASSLRPLETQYF. CDR3 sequence (DNA): TGTGCCAGCAGCTTAAGGCCTTTAGAGACCCAGTACTTC.

The chain joins TRBV28 to TRBJ2-5, with unresolved D. V lost 1 base to trimming and J lost 1 base, with 19 bases between them. Germline V gives CDR1 MDHEN, CDR2 SYDVKM. This CDR3 has 18 residues. For the CDR3, the DNA is TGTGCCAGCAGTTTATTTTCGCTCGCGGCCAGACTCCAAGAGACCCAGTACTTC. It codes for CASSLFSLAARLQETQYF.